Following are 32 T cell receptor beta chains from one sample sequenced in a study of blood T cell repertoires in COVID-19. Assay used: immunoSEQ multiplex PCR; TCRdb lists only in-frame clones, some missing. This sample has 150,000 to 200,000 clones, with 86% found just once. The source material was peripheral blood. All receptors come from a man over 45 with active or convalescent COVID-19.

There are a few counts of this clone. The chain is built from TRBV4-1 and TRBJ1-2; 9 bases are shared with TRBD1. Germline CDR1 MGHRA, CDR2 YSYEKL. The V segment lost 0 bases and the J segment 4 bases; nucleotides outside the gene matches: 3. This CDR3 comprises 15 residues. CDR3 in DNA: TGCGCCAGCAGCCAAGAACCGGGACAGGGCTATGGCTACACCTTC. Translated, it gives CASSQEPGQGYGYTF.

The CDR3 sequence: CASSQGRAGSIQYF. The CDR3 region has the DNA TGTGCCAGCAGCCAAGGCAGGGCTGGATCCATTCAGTACTTC. V gene TRBV3-1 (or the pseudogene TRBV3-2) combines with J gene TRBJ2-4, with a possible D match to TRBD1 (5 bases). The CDR3 length is 14 residues. The ends were cut back, 1 base at V and 9 bases at J, with 13 bases in the middle. From germline, CDR1 is LGHDT and CDR2 YNNKEL (reference sequence).

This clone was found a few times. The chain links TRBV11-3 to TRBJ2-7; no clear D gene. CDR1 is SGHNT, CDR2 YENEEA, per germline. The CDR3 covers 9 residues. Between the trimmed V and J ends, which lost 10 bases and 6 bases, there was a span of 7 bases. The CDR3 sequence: CAIYCEQYF. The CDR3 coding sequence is TGTGCCATATACTGCGAGCAGTACTTC.

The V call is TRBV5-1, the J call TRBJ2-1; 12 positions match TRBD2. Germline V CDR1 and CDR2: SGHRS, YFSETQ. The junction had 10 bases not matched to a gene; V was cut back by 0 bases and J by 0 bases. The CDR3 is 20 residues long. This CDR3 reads CASSLAGRLAGASSYNEQFF. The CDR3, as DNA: TGCGCCAGCAGCTTGGCCGGGAGACTAGCGGGAGCCAGCTCCTACAATGAGCAGTTCTTC.

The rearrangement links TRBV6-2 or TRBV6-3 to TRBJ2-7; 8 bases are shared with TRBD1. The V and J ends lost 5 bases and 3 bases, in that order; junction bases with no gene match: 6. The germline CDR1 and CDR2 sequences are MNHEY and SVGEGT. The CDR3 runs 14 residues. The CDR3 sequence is CASSHGTGFYEQYF. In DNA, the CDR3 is TGTGCCAGCAGTCATGGGACAGGATTCTACGAGCAGTACTTC.

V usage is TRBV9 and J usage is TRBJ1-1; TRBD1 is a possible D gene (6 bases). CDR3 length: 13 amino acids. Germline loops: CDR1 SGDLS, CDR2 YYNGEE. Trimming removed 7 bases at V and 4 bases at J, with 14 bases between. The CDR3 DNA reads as TGTGCCAGCCGCAACACACAGGGCACTGAAGCTTTCTTT. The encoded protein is CASRNTQGTEAFF.

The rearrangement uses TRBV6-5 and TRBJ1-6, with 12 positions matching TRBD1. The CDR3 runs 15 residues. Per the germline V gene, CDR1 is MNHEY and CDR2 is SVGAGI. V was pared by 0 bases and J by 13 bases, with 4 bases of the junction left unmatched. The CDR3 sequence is CASSYSWDRGPPLHF. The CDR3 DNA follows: TGTGCCAGCAGTTACTCCTGGGACAGGGGGCCGCCCCTCCACTTT.

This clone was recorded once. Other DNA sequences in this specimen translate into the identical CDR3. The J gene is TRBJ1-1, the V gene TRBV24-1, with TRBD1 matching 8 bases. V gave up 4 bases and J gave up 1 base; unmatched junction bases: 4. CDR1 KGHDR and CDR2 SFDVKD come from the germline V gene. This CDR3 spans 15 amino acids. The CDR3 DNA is TGTGCCACCAGTGACGCGACAGGGGAGAACACTGAAGCTTTCTTT. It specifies CATSDATGENTEAFF.

The CDR3 nucleotides read TGTGCCAGCAGCTTAGTAAGAGGGCTCCCTTACGAGCAGTACTTC. Amino acid sequence: CASSLVRGLPYEQYF. The chain is built from TRBV11-2 and TRBJ2-7, with a possible D match to TRBD2 (5 bases). V dropped 1 base and J dropped 4 bases, with 14 bases sitting between them. This CDR3 contains 15 residues. Germline CDR1 SGHAT, CDR2 FQNNGV.

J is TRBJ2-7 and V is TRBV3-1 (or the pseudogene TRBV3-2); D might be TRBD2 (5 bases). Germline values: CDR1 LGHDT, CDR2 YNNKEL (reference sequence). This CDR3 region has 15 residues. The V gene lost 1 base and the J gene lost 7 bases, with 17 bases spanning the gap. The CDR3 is CASSQVLGPGNEQYF. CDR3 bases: TGTGCCAGCAGCCAAGTACTCGGCCCCGGGAATGAGCAGTACTTC.

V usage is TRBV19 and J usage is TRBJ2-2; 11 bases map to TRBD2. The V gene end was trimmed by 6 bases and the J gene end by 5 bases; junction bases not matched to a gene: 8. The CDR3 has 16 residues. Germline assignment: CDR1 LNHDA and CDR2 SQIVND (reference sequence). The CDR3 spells CASRELAGVRTGELFF. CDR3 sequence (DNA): TGTGCCAGTAGGGAACTAGCGGGAGTACGAACCGGGGAGCTGTTTTTT.

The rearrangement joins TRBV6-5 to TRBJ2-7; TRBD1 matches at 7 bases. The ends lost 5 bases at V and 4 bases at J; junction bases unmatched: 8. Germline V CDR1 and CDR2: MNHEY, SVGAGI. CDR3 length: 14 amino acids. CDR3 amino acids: CASSRTTGLYEQYF. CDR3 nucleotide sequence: TGTGCCAGCAGTAGGACGACAGGGTTGTACGAGCAGTACTTC.

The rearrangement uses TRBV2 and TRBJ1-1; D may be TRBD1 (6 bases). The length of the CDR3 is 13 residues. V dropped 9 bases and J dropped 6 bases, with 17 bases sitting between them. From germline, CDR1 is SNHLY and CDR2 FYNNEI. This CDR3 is CARATGRWSEAFF. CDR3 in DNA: TGTGCCAGGGCAACAGGGAGATGGTCTGAAGCTTTCTTT.

CDR3 in amino acids: CATSARLAAYNEQFF. The DNA of the CDR3 is TGTGCCACCAGTGCGCGACTAGCAGCCTACAATGAGCAGTTCTTC. This rearrangement joins TRBV24-1 to TRBJ2-1; 7 bases are a match to TRBD2. Per the germline V gene, CDR1 is KGHDR and CDR2 is SFDVKD. This CDR3 contains 15 residues. The J segment lost 2 bases and the V segment lost 5 bases, leaving 5 bases of the junction unmatched.

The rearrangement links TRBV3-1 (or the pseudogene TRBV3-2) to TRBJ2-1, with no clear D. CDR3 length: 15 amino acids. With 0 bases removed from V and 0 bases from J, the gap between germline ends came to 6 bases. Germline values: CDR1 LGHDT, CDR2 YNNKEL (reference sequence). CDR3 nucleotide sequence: TGTGCCAGCAGCCAAGACGTGAGCTCCTACAATGAGCAGTTCTTC. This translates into CASSQDVSSYNEQFF.

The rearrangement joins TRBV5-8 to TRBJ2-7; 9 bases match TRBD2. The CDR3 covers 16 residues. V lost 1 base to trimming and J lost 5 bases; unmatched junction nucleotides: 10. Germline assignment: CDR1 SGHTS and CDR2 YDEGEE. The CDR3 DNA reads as TGTGCCAGCAGCTTGTTGGTCGGACTAGCGCAGAACGAGCAGTACTTC. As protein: CASSLLVGLAQNEQYF.

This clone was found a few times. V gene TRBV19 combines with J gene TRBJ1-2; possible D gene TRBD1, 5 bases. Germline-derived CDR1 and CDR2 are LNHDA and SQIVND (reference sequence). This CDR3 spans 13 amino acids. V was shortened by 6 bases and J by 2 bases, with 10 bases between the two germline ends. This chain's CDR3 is CASSRVENYGYTF. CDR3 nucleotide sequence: TGTGCCAGTAGCAGGGTAGAAAACTATGGCTACACCTTC.

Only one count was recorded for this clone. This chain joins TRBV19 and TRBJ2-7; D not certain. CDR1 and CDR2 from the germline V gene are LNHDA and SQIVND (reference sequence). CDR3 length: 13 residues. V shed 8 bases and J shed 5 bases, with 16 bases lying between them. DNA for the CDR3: TGTGCCAGTCAGTCCCTCTTGTCCGACGAGCAGTACTTC. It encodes CASQSLLSDEQYF. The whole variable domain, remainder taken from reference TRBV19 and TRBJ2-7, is DGGITQSPKYLFRKEGQNVTLSCEQNLNHDAMYWYRQDPGQGLRLIYYSQIVNDFQKGDIAEGYSVSREKKESFPLTVTSAQKNPTAFYLCASQSLLSDEQYFGPGTRLTVT.

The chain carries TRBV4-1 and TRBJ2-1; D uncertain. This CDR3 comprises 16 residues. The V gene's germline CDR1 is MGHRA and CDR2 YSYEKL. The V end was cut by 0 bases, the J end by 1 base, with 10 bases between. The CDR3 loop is CASSQDLGPSYNEQFF. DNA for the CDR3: TGCGCCAGCAGCCAAGATCTGGGCCCTTCCTACAATGAGCAGTTCTTC.

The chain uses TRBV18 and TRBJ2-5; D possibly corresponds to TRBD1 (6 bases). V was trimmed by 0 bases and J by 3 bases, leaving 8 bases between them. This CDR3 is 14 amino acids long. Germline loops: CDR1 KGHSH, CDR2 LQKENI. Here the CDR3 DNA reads TGTGCCAGCTCACCACCCGGGACAAAAGAGACCCAGTACTTC. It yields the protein CASSPPGTKETQYF.

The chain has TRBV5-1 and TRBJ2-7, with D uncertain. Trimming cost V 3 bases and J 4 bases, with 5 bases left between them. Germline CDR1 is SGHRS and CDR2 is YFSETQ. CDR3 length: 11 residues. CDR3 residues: CASSSGYEQYF. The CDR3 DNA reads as TGCGCCAGCAGCTCCGGGTACGAGCAGTACTTC.

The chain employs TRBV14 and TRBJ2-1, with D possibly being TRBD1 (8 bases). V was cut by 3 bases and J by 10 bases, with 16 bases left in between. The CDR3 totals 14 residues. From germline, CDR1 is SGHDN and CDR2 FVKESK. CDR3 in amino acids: CASSQLDREGEQFF. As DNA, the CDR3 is TGTGCCAGCAGCCAGCTGGACAGGGAGGGAGAGCAGTTCTTC.

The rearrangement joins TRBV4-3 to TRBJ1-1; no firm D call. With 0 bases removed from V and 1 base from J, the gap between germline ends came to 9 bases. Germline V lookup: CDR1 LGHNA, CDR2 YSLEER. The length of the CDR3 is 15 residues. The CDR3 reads CASSQDRRANTEAFF. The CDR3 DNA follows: TGCGCCAGCAGCCAAGATAGGCGGGCGAACACTGAAGCTTTCTTT.

The CDR3 loop reads CASSLEPRGSGSSETQYF. CDR3 nucleotides: TGTGCCAGCAGCTTAGAGCCCCGCGGTAGCGGGAGCTCTGAGACCCAGTACTTC. This chain links TRBV11-3 with TRBJ2-5; 9 positions match TRBD2. The germline gives CDR1 SGHNT, CDR2 YENEEA. The CDR3 consists of 18 residues. V trimming: 0 bases; J trimming: 5 bases; junction bases outside the gene matches: 13.

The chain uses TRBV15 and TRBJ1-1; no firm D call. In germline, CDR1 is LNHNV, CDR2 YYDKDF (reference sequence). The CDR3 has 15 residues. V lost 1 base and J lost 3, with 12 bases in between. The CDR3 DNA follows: TGTGCCACCAGCAGAGCCCCGCGGGGAGACACTGAAGCTTTCTTT. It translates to CATSRAPRGDTEAFF. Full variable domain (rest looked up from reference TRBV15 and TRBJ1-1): DAMVIQNPRYQVTQFGKPVTLSCSQTLNHNVMYWYQQKSSQAPKLLFHYYDKDFNNEADTPDNFQSRRPNTSFCFLDIRSPGLGDTAMYLCATSRAPRGDTEAFFGQGTRLTVV.

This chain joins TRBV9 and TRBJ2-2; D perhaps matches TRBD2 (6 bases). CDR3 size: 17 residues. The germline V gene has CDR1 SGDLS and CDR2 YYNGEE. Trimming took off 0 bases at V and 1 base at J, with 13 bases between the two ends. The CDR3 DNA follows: TGTGCCAGCAGCGTAGCCCTCCTGGGGGGGAACACCGGGGAGCTGTTTTTT. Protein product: CASSVALLGGNTGELFF. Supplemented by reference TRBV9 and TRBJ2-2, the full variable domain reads DSGVTQTPKHLITATGQRVTLRCSPRSGDLSVYWYQQSLDQGLQFLIQYYNGEERAKGNILERFSAQQFPDLHSELNLSSLELGDSALYFCASSVALLGGNTGELFFGEGSRLTVL.

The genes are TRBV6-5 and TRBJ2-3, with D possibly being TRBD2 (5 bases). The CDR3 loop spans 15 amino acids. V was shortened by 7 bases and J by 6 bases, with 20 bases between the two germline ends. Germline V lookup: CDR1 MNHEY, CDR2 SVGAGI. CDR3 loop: CASNDAGGLVDTQYF. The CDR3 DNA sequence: TGTGCCAGCAACGACGCAGGAGGTTTAGTGGATACGCAGTATTTT.

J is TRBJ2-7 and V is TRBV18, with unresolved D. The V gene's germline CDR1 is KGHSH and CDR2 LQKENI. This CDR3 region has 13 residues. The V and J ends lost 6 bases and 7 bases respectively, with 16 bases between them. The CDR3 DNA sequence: TGTGCCAGCTCGCCCTCTCTAGAGGAAGAGCAGTACTTC. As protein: CASSPSLEEEQYF.

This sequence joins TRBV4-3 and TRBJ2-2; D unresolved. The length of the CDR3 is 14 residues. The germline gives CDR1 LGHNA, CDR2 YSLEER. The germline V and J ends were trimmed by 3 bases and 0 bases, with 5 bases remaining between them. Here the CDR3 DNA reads TGCGCCAGCAGCCAGTCCACGAACACCGGGGAGCTGTTTTTT. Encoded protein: CASSQSTNTGELFF.

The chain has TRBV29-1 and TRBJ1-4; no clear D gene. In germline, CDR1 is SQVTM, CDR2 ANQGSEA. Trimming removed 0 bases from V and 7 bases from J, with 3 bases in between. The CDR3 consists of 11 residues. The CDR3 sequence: CSVEDREKLFF. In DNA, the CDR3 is TGCAGCGTTGAAGATCGTGAAAAACTGTTTTTT.

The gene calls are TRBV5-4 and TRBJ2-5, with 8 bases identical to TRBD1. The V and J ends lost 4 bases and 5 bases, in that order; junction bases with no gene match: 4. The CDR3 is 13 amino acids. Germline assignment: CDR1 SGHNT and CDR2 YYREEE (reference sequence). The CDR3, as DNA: TGTGCCAGCAGCACAGGGGGATGGGAGACCCAGTACTTC. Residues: CASSTGGWETQYF.

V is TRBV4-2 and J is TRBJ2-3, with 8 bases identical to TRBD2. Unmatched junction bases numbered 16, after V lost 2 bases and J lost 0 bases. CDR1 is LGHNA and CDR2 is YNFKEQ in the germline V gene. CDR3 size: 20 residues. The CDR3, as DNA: TGTGCCAGCAGCCAACAGGGCCGGGGGGGCCCCTCCCGTAGCACAGATACGCAGTATTTT. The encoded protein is CASSQQGRGGPSRSTDTQYF.